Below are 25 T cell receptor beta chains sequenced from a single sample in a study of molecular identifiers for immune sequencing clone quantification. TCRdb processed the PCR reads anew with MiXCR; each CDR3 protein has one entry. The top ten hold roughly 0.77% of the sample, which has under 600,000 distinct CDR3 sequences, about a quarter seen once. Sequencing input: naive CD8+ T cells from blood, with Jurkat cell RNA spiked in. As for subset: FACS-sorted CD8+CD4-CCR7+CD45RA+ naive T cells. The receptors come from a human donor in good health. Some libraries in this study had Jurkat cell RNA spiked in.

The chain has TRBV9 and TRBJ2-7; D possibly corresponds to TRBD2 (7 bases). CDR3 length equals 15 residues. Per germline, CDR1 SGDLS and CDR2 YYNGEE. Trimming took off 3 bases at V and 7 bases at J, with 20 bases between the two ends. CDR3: CASSAGGLAEEEQYF. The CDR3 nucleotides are TGTGCCAGCAGCGCGGGGGGCCTGGCGGAGGAGGAGCAGTACTTC.

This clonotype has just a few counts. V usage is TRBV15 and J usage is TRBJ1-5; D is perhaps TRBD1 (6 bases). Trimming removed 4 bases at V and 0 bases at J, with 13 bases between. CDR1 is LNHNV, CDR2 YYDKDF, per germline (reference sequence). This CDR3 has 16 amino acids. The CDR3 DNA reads TGTGCCACCAGCAAGGGGGGACGTTATAGCAATCAGCCCCAGCATTTT. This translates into CATSKGGRYSNQPQHF.

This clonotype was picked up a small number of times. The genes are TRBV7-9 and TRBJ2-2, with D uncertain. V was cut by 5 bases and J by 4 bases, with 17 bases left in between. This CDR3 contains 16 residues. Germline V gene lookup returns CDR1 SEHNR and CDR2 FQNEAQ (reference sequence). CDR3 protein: CASSTNVAPSTGELFF. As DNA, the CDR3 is TGTGCCAGCAGCACGAATGTGGCACCAAGCACCGGGGAGCTGTTTTTT.

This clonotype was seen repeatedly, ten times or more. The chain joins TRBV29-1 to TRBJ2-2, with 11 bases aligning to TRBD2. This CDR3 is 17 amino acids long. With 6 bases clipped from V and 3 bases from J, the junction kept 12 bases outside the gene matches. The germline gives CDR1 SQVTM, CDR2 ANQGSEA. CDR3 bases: TGCAGCGTAACCGGGACTAGCGGAAGCACCTACACCGGGGAGCTGTTTTTT. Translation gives CSVTGTSGSTYTGELFF.

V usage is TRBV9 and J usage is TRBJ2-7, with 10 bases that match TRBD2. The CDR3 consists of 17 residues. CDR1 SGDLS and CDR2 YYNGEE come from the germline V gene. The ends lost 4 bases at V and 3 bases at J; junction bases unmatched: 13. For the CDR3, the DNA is TGTGCCAGCAGCCCCCTCCCCGTAGCGGGAGGTGACTACGAGCAGTACTTC. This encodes CASSPLPVAGGDYEQYF.

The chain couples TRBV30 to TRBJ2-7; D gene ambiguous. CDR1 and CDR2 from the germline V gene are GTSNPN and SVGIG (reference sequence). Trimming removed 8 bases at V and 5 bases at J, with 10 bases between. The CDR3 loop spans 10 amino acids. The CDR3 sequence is CAGDFHEQYF. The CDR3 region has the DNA TGTGCCGGGGATTTCCACGAGCAGTACTTC.

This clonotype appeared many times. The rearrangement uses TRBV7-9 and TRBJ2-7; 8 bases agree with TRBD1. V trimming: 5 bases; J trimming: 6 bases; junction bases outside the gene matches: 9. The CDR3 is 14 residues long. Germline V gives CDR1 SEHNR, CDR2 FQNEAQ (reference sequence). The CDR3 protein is CASSPGQVGAEQYF. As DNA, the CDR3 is TGTGCCAGCAGCCCGGGACAGGTTGGTGCCGAGCAGTACTTC.

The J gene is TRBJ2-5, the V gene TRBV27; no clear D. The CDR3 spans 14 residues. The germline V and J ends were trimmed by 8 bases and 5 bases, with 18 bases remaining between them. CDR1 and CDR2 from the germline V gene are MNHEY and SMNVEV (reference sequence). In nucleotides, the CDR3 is TGTGCCAGCGCTCCCCTTGGGGTCGGGGAGACCCAGTACTTC. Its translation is CASAPLGVGETQYF.

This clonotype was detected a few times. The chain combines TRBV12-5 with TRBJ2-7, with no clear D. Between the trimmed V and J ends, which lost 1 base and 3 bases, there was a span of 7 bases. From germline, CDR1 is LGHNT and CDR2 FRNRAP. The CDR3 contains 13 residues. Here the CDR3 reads CASGLGSYYEQYF. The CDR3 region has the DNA TGTGCTAGTGGTTTGGGGAGCTACTACGAGCAGTACTTC.

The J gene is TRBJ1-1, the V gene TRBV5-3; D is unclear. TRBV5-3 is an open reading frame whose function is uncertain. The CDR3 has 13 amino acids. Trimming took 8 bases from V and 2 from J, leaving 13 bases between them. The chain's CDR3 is CASSEAHNTEAFF. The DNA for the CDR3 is TGTGCCAGCAGCGAGGCTCATAACACTGAAGCTTTCTTT.

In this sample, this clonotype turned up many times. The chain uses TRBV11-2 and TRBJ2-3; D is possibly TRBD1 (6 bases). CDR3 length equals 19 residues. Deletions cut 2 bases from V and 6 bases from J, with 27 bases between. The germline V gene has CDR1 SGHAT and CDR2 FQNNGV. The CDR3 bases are TGTGCCAGCAGCTTATACCCTCCCCGGAGACAGGCCCTAGGGGATACGCAGTATTTT. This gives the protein CASSLYPPRRQALGDTQYF.

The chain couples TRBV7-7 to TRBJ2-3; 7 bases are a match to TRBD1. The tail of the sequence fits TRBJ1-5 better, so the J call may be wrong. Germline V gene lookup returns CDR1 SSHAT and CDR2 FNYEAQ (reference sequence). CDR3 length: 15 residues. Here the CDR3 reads CASSLGNFGTDTQHF. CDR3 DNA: TGTGCCAGCAGCTTAGGGAATTTCGGGACAGATACGCAGCATTTT.

The CDR3 spells CASSPMGVNTEAFF. Written as DNA, the CDR3 is TGTGCCAGCAGCCCAATGGGGGTTAACACTGAAGCTTTCTTT. This chain links TRBV7-9 with TRBJ1-1, with D maybe TRBD1 (5 bases). Germline V gene lookup returns CDR1 SEHNR and CDR2 FQNEAQ (reference sequence). The length of the CDR3 is 14 residues. Trimming stripped 5 bases from V and 2 bases from J, with 12 bases between.

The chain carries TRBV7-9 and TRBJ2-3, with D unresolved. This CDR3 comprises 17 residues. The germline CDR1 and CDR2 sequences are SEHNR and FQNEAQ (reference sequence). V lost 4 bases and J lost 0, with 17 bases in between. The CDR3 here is CASSSLSAGRSTDTQYF. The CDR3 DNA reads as TGTGCCAGCAGCTCTCTCTCGGCAGGACGAAGCACAGATACGCAGTATTTT.

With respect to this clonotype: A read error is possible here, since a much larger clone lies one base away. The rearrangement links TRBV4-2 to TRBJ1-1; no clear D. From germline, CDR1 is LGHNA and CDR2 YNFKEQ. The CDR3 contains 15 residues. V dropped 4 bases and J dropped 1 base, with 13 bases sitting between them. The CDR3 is CASSLGRTTNTEAFF. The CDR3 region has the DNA TGTGCCAGCAGCCTAGGTAGGACGACGAACACTGAAGCTTTCTTT.

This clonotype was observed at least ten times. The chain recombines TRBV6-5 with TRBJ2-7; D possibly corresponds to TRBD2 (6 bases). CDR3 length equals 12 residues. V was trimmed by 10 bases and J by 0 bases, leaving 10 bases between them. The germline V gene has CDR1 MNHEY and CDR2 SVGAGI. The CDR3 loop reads CATGESSYEQYF. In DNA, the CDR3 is TGTGCCACGGGGGAGAGCTCCTACGAGCAGTACTTC.

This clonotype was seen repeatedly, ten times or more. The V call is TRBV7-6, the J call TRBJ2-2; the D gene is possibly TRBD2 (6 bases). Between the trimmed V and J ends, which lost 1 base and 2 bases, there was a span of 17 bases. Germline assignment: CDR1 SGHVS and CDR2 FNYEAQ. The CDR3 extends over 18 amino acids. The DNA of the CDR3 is TGTGCCAGCAGCTTAGACATCTCCAGCGGGTCAAACACCGGGGAGCTGTTTTTT. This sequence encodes CASSLDISSGSNTGELFF.

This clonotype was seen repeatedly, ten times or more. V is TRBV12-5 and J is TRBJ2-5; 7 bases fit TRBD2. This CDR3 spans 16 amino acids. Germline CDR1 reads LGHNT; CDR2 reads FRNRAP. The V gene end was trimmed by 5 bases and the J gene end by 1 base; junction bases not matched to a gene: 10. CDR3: CASGPSDGGIQETQYF. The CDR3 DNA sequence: TGTGCTAGTGGTCCTTCCGACGGGGGGATCCAAGAGACCCAGTACTTC.

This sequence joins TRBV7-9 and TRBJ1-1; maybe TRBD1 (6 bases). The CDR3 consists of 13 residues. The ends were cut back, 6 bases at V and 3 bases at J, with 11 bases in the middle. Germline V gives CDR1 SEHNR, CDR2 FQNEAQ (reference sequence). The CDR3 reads CASRAQGYTEAFF. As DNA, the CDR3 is TGTGCCAGCAGGGCCCAGGGGTACACTGAAGCTTTCTTT.

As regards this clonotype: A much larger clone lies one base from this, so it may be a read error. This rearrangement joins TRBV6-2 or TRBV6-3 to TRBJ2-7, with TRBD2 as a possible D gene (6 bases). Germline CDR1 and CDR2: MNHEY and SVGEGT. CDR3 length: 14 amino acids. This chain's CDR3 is CANSYSYSGGEQYF. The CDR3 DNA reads TGTGCCAACAGTTACTCGTACTCCGGGGGCGAGCAGTACTTC.

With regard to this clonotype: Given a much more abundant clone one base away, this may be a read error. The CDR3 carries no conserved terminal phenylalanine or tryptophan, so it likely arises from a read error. CDR3 region: CARSKALRSQPQHL. As DNA, the CDR3 is TGTGCCAGGTCGAAAGCTCTTAGGAGTCAGCCCCAGCATCTT. The genes are TRBV7-2 and TRBJ1-5; D is unclear. V was pared by 9 bases and J by 6 bases, with 18 bases between. Per germline, CDR1 SGHTA and CDR2 FQGNSA. CDR3 length equals 14 residues.

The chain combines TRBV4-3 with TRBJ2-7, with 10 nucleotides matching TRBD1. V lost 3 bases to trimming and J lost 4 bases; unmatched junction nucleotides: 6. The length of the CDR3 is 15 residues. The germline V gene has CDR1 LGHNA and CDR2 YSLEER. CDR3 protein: CASSHVPGQGYEQYF. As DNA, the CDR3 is TGCGCCAGCAGCCACGTACCGGGACAGGGGTACGAGCAGTACTTC.

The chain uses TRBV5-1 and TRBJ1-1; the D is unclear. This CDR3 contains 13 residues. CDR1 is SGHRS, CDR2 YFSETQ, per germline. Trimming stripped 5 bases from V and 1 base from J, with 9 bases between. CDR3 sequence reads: CASRTPPNTEAFF. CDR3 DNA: TGCGCCAGCAGAACCCCCCCGAACACTGAAGCTTTCTTT.

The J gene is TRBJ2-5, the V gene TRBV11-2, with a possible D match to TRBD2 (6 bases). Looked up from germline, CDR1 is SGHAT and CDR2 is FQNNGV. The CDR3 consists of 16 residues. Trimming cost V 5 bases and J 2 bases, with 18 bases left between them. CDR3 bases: TGTGCCAGCAGCCCCCACGCTGGCGGGATACAAGAGACCCAGTACTTC. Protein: CASSPHAGGIQETQYF. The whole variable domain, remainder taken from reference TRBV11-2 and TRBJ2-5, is EAGVAQSPRYKIIEKRQSVAFWCNPISGHATLYWYQQILGQGPKLLIQFQNNGVVDDSQLPKDRFSAERLKGVDSTLKIQPAKLEDSAVYLCASSPHAGGIQETQYFGPGTRLLVL.

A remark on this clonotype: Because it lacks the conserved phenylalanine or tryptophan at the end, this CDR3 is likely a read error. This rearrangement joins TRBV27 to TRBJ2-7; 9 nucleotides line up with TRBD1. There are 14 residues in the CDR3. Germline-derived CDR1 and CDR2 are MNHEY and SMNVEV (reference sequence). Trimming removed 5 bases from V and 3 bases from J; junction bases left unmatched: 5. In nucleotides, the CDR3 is TGTGCCAGCAGTATCGACAGGGGGTTCTACGAGCAGTACCTC. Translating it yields CASSIDRGFYEQYL.